A selection of T cell receptor beta chains follows, all from one sample in a study of blood T cell repertoires in COVID-19. Profiled with immunoSEQ multiplex PCR; TCRdb holds only in-frame clones, not every one. Of roughly 380,000 clones in the sample, approximately 91% were seen once. The specimen sequenced was peripheral blood. These receptors originate from a woman aged 40 to 50 with COVID-19, enrolled during active disease. Each CDR3 is given with its conserved first and last residue. D genes are given only for firm matches. Some rows mark clone size as missing; the rest say once, few, many or name a class of expanded clone.

j_call d_call v_call clone_size cdr3_nt cdr3_aa
TRBJ1-5 NA TRBV6-5 NA TGTGCCAGCACCACGGGGGATAGTCAGCCCCAGCATTTT CASTTGDSQPQHF
TRBJ2-3 NA TRBV6-2/TRBV6-3 NA TGTGCCAGCAGTACAGGGTCAGATACGCAGTATTTT CASSTGSDTQYF
TRBJ2-3 NA TRBV4-3 NA TGCGCCAGCAGCCCCGGGCCCCAGGGGGATACGCAGTATTTT CASSPGPQGDTQYF
TRBJ2-5 TRBD2 TRBV19 NA TGTGCCAGTAGTCTCAGACTAGCGGGGGGGAAAGAGACCCAGTACTTC CASSLRLAGGKETQYF
TRBJ1-2 NA TRBV28 few TGTGCCAGCAGTCTGGGGGGACTCTCCCCCGTCAACTATGGCTACACCTTC CASSLGGLSPVNYGYTF
TRBJ1-2 TRBD1 TRBV28 NA TGTGCCAGCAGTGGGGAGGGACAGGATCTCAGAAGCTATGGCTACACCTTC CASSGEGQDLRSYGYTF
TRBJ1-1 TRBD1 TRBV6-5 NA TGTGCCAGCAGTTACCAGGGGGCAGTTGCTGAAGCTTTCTTT CASSYQGAVAEAFF
TRBJ1-5 TRBD1 TRBV28 NA TGTGCCAGCAGCTCTACAGGGGGCAGCAATCAGCCCCAGCATTTT CASSSTGGSNQPQHF
TRBJ2-1 NA TRBV7-9 NA TGTGCCAGCAGCTTACCGAGCGGAGAGCACAATGAGCAGTTCTTC CASSLPSGEHNEQFF
TRBJ1-6 NA TRBV28 NA TGTGCCAGCAGCCCGTTGAGGAGCTCCTATAATTCACCCCTCCACTTT CASSPLRSSYNSPLHF
TRBJ1-6 TRBD1 TRBV6-6 NA TGTGCCAGCAGTTCCTCCGGGACAGGGGGCACCCTCCACTTT CASSSSGTGGTLHF
TRBJ1-2 NA TRBV7-8 NA TGTGCCAGCAGCCAATTAACTGTTAACTATGGCTACACCTTC CASSQLTVNYGYTF
TRBJ2-7 NA TRBV7-2 NA TGTGCCAGCAGCTTACGACAGTCCTACGAGCAGTACTTC CASSLRQSYEQYF
TRBJ1-2 NA TRBV7-8 NA TGTGCCAGCAGCTTACAGGGAGGGATCCTTAACTATGGCTACACCTTC CASSLQGGILNYGYTF
TRBJ2-5 NA TRBV12-2 NA TGTGCACGCCGCCCCGGGACTAGCGGGGGGGCTGGGGAGACCCAGTACTTC CARRPGTSGGAGETQYF
TRBJ2-7 TRBD1 TRBV4-1 NA TGCGCCAGCAGCCAAGCAGGACAGGGTGCCCACGAGCAGTACTTC CASSQAGQGAHEQYF
TRBJ2-1 TRBD2 TRBV19 NA TGTGCCAGTAGTATAGATAGCGGGGGGGCCAACTACAATGAGCAGTTCTTC CASSIDSGGANYNEQFF
TRBJ2-1 NA TRBV19 NA TGTGCCAGTAGTAGGAGGGGAGGTGGGGACTCCTACAATGAGCAGTTCTTC CASSRRGGGDSYNEQFF
TRBJ1-6 NA TRBV28 NA TGTGCCAGCAGCTCGCGGAGTAATTCACCCCTCCACTTT CASSSRSNSPLHF
TRBJ2-1 NA TRBV24-1 NA TGTGCCACCAGTGACCGGAGCAGCGGCAATGAGCAGTTCTTC CATSDRSSGNEQFF
TRBJ1-3 NA TRBV7-9 NA TGTGCCAGCAGCTTTATTCCCCTCCGGACAGCGGGGGGTGGAAACACCATATATTTT CASSFIPLRTAGGGNTIYF
TRBJ1-2 NA TRBV7-2 once TGTGCCAGCAGCTTAAACTCCCGGGGGGTTTATGGCTACACCTTC CASSLNSRGVYGYTF
TRBJ2-3 TRBD2 TRBV4-2 NA TGTGCCAGCAGCCTTAGCGGGGGGCGGGTCAAGACGTATTCTAGCACAGATACGCAGTATTTT CASSLSGGRVKTYSSTDTQYF
TRBJ2-2 TRBD2 TRBV5-1 NA TGCGCCAGCGCCCTCCCATCTAGCGGGGGGCCTCCCACCGGGGAGCTGTTTTTT CASALPSSGGPPTGELFF
TRBJ1-2 NA TRBV28 NA TGTGCCATCTGGGGCCGGACGTCCTATGGCTACACCTTC CAIWGRTSYGYTF
TRBJ2-7 TRBD2 TRBV3-1/TRBV3-2 NA TGTGCCAGCAGCCCAAGGGAGGGTTACGAGCAGTACTTC CASSPREGYEQYF
TRBJ1-1 NA TRBV19 NA TGTGCCAGTAACTGGGGGGAGGGGTTGAACACTGAAGCTTTCTTT CASNWGEGLNTEAFF
TRBJ2-7 TRBD2 TRBV6-1 NA TGTGCCAGCAGTGAAGAACCTAGCGGCTCCTACGAGCAGTACTTC CASSEEPSGSYEQYF
TRBJ2-3 NA TRBV5-1 NA TGCGCCAGCAGCGGACAAGAAATTAGCACAGATACGCAGTATTTT CASSGQEISTDTQYF
TRBJ1-2 NA TRBV12-3/TRBV12-4 NA TGTGCCAGCAGCCCGGCAGGGCGGACTGGCTACACCTTC CASSPAGRTGYTF
TRBJ2-7 NA TRBV9 NA TGTGCCAGCAGCCCTCACTTCCAGGGCTACGAGCAGTACTTC CASSPHFQGYEQYF
TRBJ2-2 NA TRBV14 NA TGTGCCAGCAGCCAAACCGGGACACTTAACACCGGGGAGCTGTTTTTT CASSQTGTLNTGELFF
TRBJ1-1 NA TRBV7-9 NA TGTGCCAGCAGGCAGGGGATGAAGAGAAACACTGAAGCTTTCTTT CASRQGMKRNTEAFF
TRBJ2-7 NA TRBV28 NA TGTGCCAGCTCAGGGCACAACGAGCAGTACTTC CASSGHNEQYF
TRBJ2-7 NA TRBV20-1 NA TGCAGTGCTAGTAGGCAGGGAAGGTTATTCCCCTACGAGCAGTACTTC CSASRQGRLFPYEQYF
TRBJ1-6 NA TRBV3-1/TRBV3-2 NA TGTGCCAGCAGCCAGGGACTAAATTCACCCCTCCACTTT CASSQGLNSPLHF
TRBJ1-2 NA TRBV5-6 NA TGTGCCAGCAGCTTGGCCGCCATCTACCTCTATGGCTACACCTTC CASSLAAIYLYGYTF
TRBJ1-5 NA TRBV7-9 NA TGTGCCAGCAGCTTATCCGGGACACAAGCTCAGCCCCAGCATTTT CASSLSGTQAQPQHF
TRBJ2-5 TRBD1 TRBV28 few TGTGCCAGCAGTTTAGTTGTAAGACAGGGGATGGAGACCCAGTACTTC CASSLVVRQGMETQYF
TRBJ1-2 NA TRBV29-1 NA TGCAGCGTTGAACCCCCAGGGGTACTCTATGGCTACACCTTC CSVEPPGVLYGYTF
TRBJ2-1 TRBD2 TRBV5-1 NA TGCGCCAGCAGCTTGGGGCTAGCGGACTACAATGAGCAGTTCTTC CASSLGLADYNEQFF
TRBJ1-6 NA TRBV28 NA TGTGCCAGCAGGCTGAGGTTTCTCAATTCACCCCTCCACTTT CASRLRFLNSPLHF
TRBJ1-2 NA TRBV28 once TGTGCCAGCAGGCCGCCCGGCTATGGCTACACCTTC CASRPPGYGYTF